This T cell receptor beta chain was documented in a study of cytomegalovirus exposure and HLA in healthy donors. The primer mix had 60 Vbeta and 13 Jbeta primers. Profiled with immunoSEQ multiplex PCR; TCRdb holds only in-frame clones, not every one. The repertoire has roughly 100,000 clones, around 77% of them found once; the top ten carry less than 8.5%. CDR1 and CDR2 (germline): GTSNPN, SVGIG (reference sequence). The CDR3 contains 14 residues. The V end lost 1 base, the J end lost 2 bases, and 9 bases lay between the germline ends. V gene TRBV30 combines with J gene TRBJ1-3, with D maybe TRBD1 (5 bases). Source material: PBMCs. This sequence was found in a female donor in good health and CMV-seronegative. DNA for the CDR3: TGTGCCTGGAGTGAGGGGTTTACTGGAAACACCATATATTTT. It encodes CAWSEGFTGNTIYF.